The next 23 T cell receptor beta chains were all read from a single sample in a study of T-cell reconstitution after alpha-beta-depleted transplantation in children. Researchers prepared the TCRbeta library using unique molecular identifiers, the study reports. TCRdb itself ran the PCR reads through MiXCR, one entry per CDR3 protein. This sample has around 490,000 distinct CDR3 sequences, with 10% to 12% found just once. The sequenced sample was PBMCs, mostly from graft donor cells, obtained 180 days after TCRalphabeta/CD19-depleted stem cell transplant. The receptors shown here come from a female patient aged 2 to 10 who had a stem cell transplant for aplastic anemia, so the T cells may come from the graft donor.

This clonotype was observed many times. The chain employs TRBV28 and TRBJ2-3; D is possibly TRBD2 (6 bases). The ends were cut back, 2 bases at V and 3 bases at J, with 18 bases in the middle. Germline lookup yields CDR1 MDHEN and CDR2 SYDVKM. CDR3 length equals 17 residues. In DNA form, the CDR3 reads TGTGCCAGCAGTTTAACCCGACTAGTTTCCCAGACAGATACGCAGTATTTT. Amino acid sequence: CASSLTRLVSQTDTQYF.

This clonotype has only a few counts. The rearrangement links TRBV6-1 to TRBJ1-1; weak D call: TRBD1 (6 bases). The CDR3 loop spans 16 amino acids. V lost 0 bases and J 7 bases, leaving 18 bases between the germline ends. In germline, CDR1 is MNHNS, CDR2 SASEGT. This CDR3 is CASSEALGGRSNEAFF. The CDR3 coding sequence is TGTGCCAGCAGTGAAGCGCTTGGGGGGCGCAGTAATGAAGCTTTCTTT.

The chain links TRBV6-5 to TRBJ2-3; no firm D call. There are 19 residues in the CDR3. V was shortened by 2 bases and J by 0 bases, with 21 bases between the two germline ends. Per the germline V gene, CDR1 is MNHEY and CDR2 is SVGAGI. The CDR3 DNA sequence: TGTGCCAGCAGTTACCTCCCCTGGATCGGTGTCACTAGCACAGATACGCAGTATTTT. This translates into CASSYLPWIGVTSTDTQYF.

This chain links TRBV12-3 or TRBV12-4 with TRBJ2-7; 9 bases align to TRBD1. The junction had 8 bases not matched to a gene; V was cut back by 2 bases and J by 6 bases. The CDR3 is made up of 15 amino acids. CDR3 DNA: TGTGCCAGCAGTTTAAAATTTGGGACAGGGTCCGAGCAGTACGTC. Its translation is CASSLKFGTGSEQYV.

This clonotype was detected ten times or more. The chain has TRBV12-3 or TRBV12-4 and TRBJ2-7, with 7 positions matching TRBD2. V dropped 3 bases and J dropped 0; count of bases not matched to a gene: 5. There are 15 residues in the CDR3. Here the CDR3 reads CASSLEPSGSYEQYF. CDR3 DNA sequence: TGTGCCAGCAGTTTGGAGCCTAGCGGCTCCTACGAGCAGTACTTC.

This clonotype was observed a handful of times. This chain uses TRBV15 with TRBJ1-2; 9 bases fit TRBD1. V lost 6 bases, J lost 4 bases, and 9 bases stayed unmatched. The CDR3 has 15 residues. CDR1 is LNHNV and CDR2 is YYDKDF in the germline V gene (reference sequence). The CDR3 DNA sequence: TGTGCCACCAGTAAAACAGGGGGCAGGGGCTATGGCTACACCTTC. Amino acids: CATSKTGGRGYGYTF. The entire variable domain, with the rest obtained from reference TRBV15 and TRBJ1-2, is as follows: DAMVIQNPRYQVTQFGKPVTLSCSQTLNHNVMYWYQQKSSQAPKLLFHYYDKDFNNEADTPDNFQSRRPNTSFCFLDIRSPGLGDTAMYLCATSKTGGRGYGYTFGSGTRLTVV.

The chain combines TRBV28 with TRBJ2-5; 8 positions match TRBD2. V shed 6 bases and J 5 bases; nucleotides not matched to a gene: 17. The CDR3 length is 17 residues. Germline V gives CDR1 MDHEN, CDR2 SYDVKM. The CDR3 sequence is CASSLTGGAGAWETQYF. Written as DNA, the CDR3 is TGTGCCAGCAGCCTTACCGGGGGAGCGGGAGCTTGGGAGACCCAGTACTTC.

The chain recombines TRBV11-2 with TRBJ2-1; possibly TRBD2 for D (5 bases). Deletions cut 2 bases from V and 10 bases from J, with 15 bases between. The CDR3 is 14 amino acids. Germline CDR1 SGHAT, CDR2 FQNNGV. In DNA, the CDR3 is TGTGCCAGCAGCTTATCTGTATCGGGGTCCGAGCAGTTCTTC. It translates to CASSLSVSGSEQFF.

The table lists this clonotype with a few counts. V usage is TRBV6-5 and J usage is TRBJ2-1, with 11 bases aligning to TRBD1. J gave up 9 bases and V 2 bases, and 9 bases lay outside the gene matches. The CDR3 sequence is 16 residues long. CDR1 is MNHEY, CDR2 SVGAGI, per germline. DNA for the CDR3: TGTGCCAGCAGTTACATCGGGACAGGGGGGTTCGGTGAGCAGTTCTTC. Amino acid sequence: CASSYIGTGGFGEQFF.

This clonotype was counted only a few times. The V and J genes are TRBV11-2 and TRBJ1-1; D is possibly TRBD1 (5 bases). V lost 3 bases and J lost 4, with 9 bases in between. Germline V gene data show CDR1 as SGHAT and CDR2 as FQNNGV. This CDR3 is 13 amino acids long. This CDR3 is CASSLRDPTEAFF. CDR3 coding DNA: TGTGCCAGCAGCTTGAGGGACCCCACTGAAGCTTTCTTT.

This clonotype was seen only a few times. The V call is TRBV2, the J call TRBJ1-3, with 7 positions matching TRBD1. The ends lost 6 bases at V and 1 base at J; junction bases unmatched: 3. CDR3 length: 14 amino acids. Per the germline V gene, CDR1 is SNHLY and CDR2 is FYNNEI. CDR3 sequence: CASRYRGSGNTIYF. The CDR3 bases are TGTGCCAGCAGGTACAGGGGTTCTGGAAACACCATATATTTT.

This clonotype has only a few counts. This chain uses TRBV5-1 with TRBJ2-1; TRBD2 matches 8 bases. The germline V gene has CDR1 SGHRS and CDR2 YFSETQ. The CDR3 runs to 15 residues. The junction had 6 bases not matched to a gene; V was cut back by 4 bases and J by 3 bases. The CDR3 DNA reads TGCGCCAGCAGCGCCAATAGCGGGGACTACAATGAGCAGTTCTTC. Residues: CASSANSGDYNEQFF.

V usage is TRBV19 and J usage is TRBJ1-2; D remains unclear. The V gene's germline CDR1 is LNHDA and CDR2 SQIVND (reference sequence). Trimming removed 6 bases at V and 3 bases at J, with 17 bases between. This CDR3 has 15 residues. The CDR3 DNA reads as TGTGCCAGTAGGAGTGGCCGCCCAGGCTACTATGGCTACACCTTC. This sequence encodes CASRSGRPGYYGYTF.

CDR3 protein: CASSPRLAGTWVNEQFF. The CDR3 nucleotides read TGTGCCAGCAGCCCCCGACTAGCGGGAACTTGGGTGAATGAGCAGTTCTTC. The gene calls are TRBV11-2 and TRBJ2-1, with 11 bases fitting TRBD2. Germline CDR1 reads SGHAT; CDR2 reads FQNNGV. The CDR3 is made up of 17 amino acids. Trimming took 5 bases from V and 7 from J; bases not matched to a gene: 13.

This chain joins TRBV7-6 and TRBJ2-5; TRBD2 matches at 12 bases. The CDR3 is made up of 15 amino acids. V lost 5 bases to trimming and J lost 4 bases; unmatched junction nucleotides: 5. Germline lookup yields CDR1 SGHVS and CDR2 FNYEAQ. The CDR3 protein is CASSISGLAGETQYF. DNA for the CDR3: TGTGCCAGCAGCATCTCGGGACTAGCGGGAGAGACCCAGTACTTC.

J is TRBJ2-7 and V is TRBV4-3; 9 nucleotides match TRBD1. The length of the CDR3 is 17 residues. The germline CDR1 and CDR2 sequences are LGHNA and YSLEER. V lost 1 base and J lost 2; bases outside the gene matches: 9. CDR3 loop: CASSQGTGTGFTYEQYF. The CDR3 DNA sequence: TGCGCCAGCAGCCAAGGAACCGGGACAGGGTTCACCTACGAGCAGTACTTC.

This chain joins TRBV7-9 and TRBJ1-2, with a weak D call TRBD1 (5 bases). The CDR3 contains 11 residues. Between the trimmed V and J ends, which lost 5 bases and 12 bases, there was a span of 13 bases. Germline V CDR1 and CDR2: SEHNR, FQNEAQ (reference sequence). The CDR3 nucleotides are TGTGCCAGCAGCATCAGGGTTTCTGACACCTTC. This gives the protein CASSIRVSDTF.

The chain links TRBV3-1 to TRBJ2-1; D perhaps matches TRBD2 (6 bases). V lost 1 base to trimming and J lost 2 bases, with 9 bases between them. The V gene's germline CDR1 is LGHDT and CDR2 YNNKEL (reference sequence). CDR3 length: 15 amino acids. CDR3 bases: TGTGCCAGCAGCCAAGTCGGGAGCCCCTACAATGAGCAGTTCTTC. Translated: CASSQVGSPYNEQFF.

This clonotype was counted at least ten times. The chain has TRBV5-1 and TRBJ1-3; D gene ambiguous. Deletions cut 2 bases from V and 4 bases from J, with 10 bases between. The CDR3 length is 14 residues. Germline V gene data show CDR1 as SGHRS and CDR2 as YFSETQ. CDR3 sequence: CASSLGTAGNTIYF. The CDR3 DNA sequence: TGCGCCAGCAGCTTAGGTACAGCCGGAAACACCATATATTTT.

This clonotype was observed a handful of times. The chain couples TRBV20-1 to TRBJ2-3, with no clear D. Trimming took 3 bases from V and 1 from J, leaving 11 bases between them. This CDR3 region has 14 residues. The germline gives CDR1 DFQATT, CDR2 SNEGSKA (reference sequence). CDR3 in DNA: TGCAGTGCTAGTGCCGTGAAGCGCACAGATACGCAGTATTTT. Translating gives CSASAVKRTDTQYF.

This clonotype occurred a few times. The chain recombines TRBV20-1 with TRBJ1-1; 7 bases map to TRBD1. Germline V gives CDR1 DFQATT, CDR2 SNEGSKA (reference sequence). V was clipped by 6 bases and J by 1 base; unmatched bases: 8. This CDR3 has 14 residues. CDR3: CSAGPTGSNTEAFF. The CDR3 DNA follows: TGCAGTGCCGGGCCGACAGGGTCGAACACTGAAGCTTTCTTT.

The chain recombines TRBV29-1 with TRBJ2-7; 10 positions agree with TRBD1. Germline CDR1 SQVTM, CDR2 ANQGSEA. With V trimmed by 6 bases and J by 5 bases, 4 bases remained unmatched. This CDR3 is 12 amino acids long. The CDR3 DNA reads as TGCAGCGTCCGGGACAGGGGCCACGAGCAGTACTTC. Its translation: CSVRDRGHEQYF.

The gene calls are TRBV20-1 and TRBJ2-1, with unresolved D. The V end was cut by 0 bases, the J end by 4 bases, with 22 bases between. Germline values: CDR1 DFQATT, CDR2 SNEGSKA (reference sequence). This CDR3 is 18 amino acids long. CDR3 DNA: TGCAGTGCTAGAGAACGGTGGGCCCCAGCTGGTGTTTACAATGAGCAGTTCTTC. Amino acid sequence: CSARERWAPAGVYNEQFF.